In its sample, the clone carrying this TCR beta chain was seen a few times. Its specificity is not known. The data were taken from a study of cytotoxic CD8 clonotypes in ibrutinib-treated CLL. Across the study: Response samples were obtained once patients had received a median 12 months of treatment, range 6 to 36.

Per the germline V gene, CDR1 is SQVTM and CDR2 is ANQGSEA. The CDR3 sequence is 12 residues long. The V gene end was trimmed by 7 bases and the J gene end by 0 bases; junction bases not matched to a gene: 2. Depth targeted 1 in 200,000 to 1 in 1 million T cells, averaging 10x coverage per clonotype. TCRdb's table, derived via immunoSEQ multiplex PCR, lists solely in-frame clones and lacks some. The table records fewer than 400,000 clones, around 66% of them present only once. General observations from the study: The times at which samples were taken varied between sustained-remission and progressing patients. Higher clonality was seen at ibrutinib response and a return toward baseline at progression.

The sequence derives from a human donor with chronic lymphocytic leukemia. The sequences come from PBMCs, collected after 36 months of ibrutinib treatment. The genes are TRBV29-1 and TRBJ2-7, with TRBD1 identical over 8 bases. CDR3 sequence (DNA): TGCAGCGCCGGACAGGGCTCCTACGAGCAGTACTTC. Translating it yields CSAGQGSYEQYF.